This T cell receptor beta chain came from a study of neurological immune-mediated disorders. This clonotype was seen many times. One entry per CDR3 protein, called by TCRdb with MiXCR from the 5' RACE reads. Of approximately 100,000 distinct CDR3 sequences listed, 11% are singletons. The time point denotes: longitudinal time-point 3. Source material was 2 million unsorted PBMCs, stored at -80 °C in RNAlater. The TCR originated in a female donor with HTLV-1-associated myelopathy (HAM/TSP). The sequenced sample was PBMCs.

The CDR3 protein is CASSIGSRYEQYF. CDR3 nucleotides: TGTGCCAGCAGCATTGGGTCGAGGTACGAGCAGTACTTC. The rearrangement links TRBV7-9 to TRBJ2-7, with D unresolved. From germline, CDR1 is SEHNR and CDR2 FQNEAQ (reference sequence). V shed 5 bases and J shed 4 bases, with 12 bases lying between them. The CDR3 extends over 13 amino acids.